Following are 16 T cell receptor beta chains from one sample sequenced in a study of response to subunit inactivated influenza vaccine. TCRdb recomputed calls from the RT-PCR reads with MiXCR, one row per CDR3 protein. The data show some 850,000 distinct CDR3 sequences, under 20% seen once. The sequencing used PBMCs from blood, collected around 5 days after vaccination. The receptors come from a man aged 45-65 years who received an inactivated influenza vaccine.

This clonotype was counted ten times or more. The V and J genes are TRBV20-1 and TRBJ1-4; D may be TRBD1 (5 bases). Germline V lookup: CDR1 DFQATT, CDR2 SNEGSKA (reference sequence). Trimming removed 6 bases at V and 8 bases at J, with 16 bases between. This CDR3 contains 13 residues. The CDR3, as DNA: TGCAGTGCCCGGGGCCCCGTGGGAGAAAAACTGTTTTTT. This encodes CSARGPVGEKLFF.

At least ten counts were recorded for this clonotype. This rearrangement joins TRBV12-3 or TRBV12-4 to TRBJ1-5; tentative D call: TRBD1 (5 bases). This CDR3 spans 16 amino acids. V dropped 5 bases and J dropped 0 bases, with 14 bases sitting between them. The CDR3: CASSPPGPGSNQPQHF. The CDR3 bases are TGTGCCAGCAGTCCCCCGGGACCAGGTAGCAATCAGCCCCAGCATTTT.

This clonotype showed up just a few times. The rearrangement links TRBV3-1 to TRBJ1-5; D ambiguous. This CDR3 spans 13 amino acids. CDR1 is LGHDT, CDR2 YNNKEL, per germline (reference sequence). Trimming removed 1 base from V and 4 bases from J, with 5 bases in between. CDR3 loop: CASSQVINQPQHF. The CDR3 nucleotides are TGTGCCAGCAGCCAAGTTATTAATCAGCCCCAGCATTTT. Together with reference TRBV3-1 and TRBJ1-5, the CDR3 gives the full variable domain: DTAVSQTPKYLVTQMGNDKSIKCEQNLGHDTMYWYKQDSKKFLKIMFSYNNKELIINETVPNRFSPKSPDKAHLNLHINSLELGDSAVYFCASSQVINQPQHFGDGTRLSIL.

This chain uses TRBV28 with TRBJ2-4; 7 nucleotides line up with TRBD1. The CDR3 spans 15 residues. J was trimmed by 0 bases and V by 6 bases; bases with no gene match: 5. CDR1 MDHEN and CDR2 SYDVKM come from the germline V gene. CDR3 in amino acids: CASRRQGVAKNIQYF. CDR3 sequence (DNA): TGTGCCAGCAGGCGACAGGGTGTAGCCAAAAACATTCAGTACTTC. Filled out from reference TRBV28 and TRBJ2-4, the complete variable domain reads DVKVTQSSRYLVKRTGEKVFLECVQDMDHENMFWYRQDPGLGLRLIYFSYDVKMKEKGDIPEGYSVSREKKERFSLILESASTNQTSMYLCASRRQGVAKNIQYFGAGTRLSVL.

The V and J genes are TRBV6-1 and TRBJ2-5; TRBD1 matches 12 bases. The CDR3 runs to 15 residues. V shed 8 bases and J 5 bases; nucleotides not matched to a gene: 9. Germline values: CDR1 MNHNS, CDR2 SASEGT. CDR3 coding DNA: TGTGCCAGCGGACCGGGACAGGGGGCTTGGGAGACCCAGTACTTC. Protein product: CASGPGQGAWETQYF.

There are a few counts of this clonotype. J is TRBJ1-1 and V is TRBV10-3; tentatively, D is TRBD1 (5 bases). This CDR3 region has 13 residues. Trimming left V 10 bases short and J 5 bases short, with 17 bases between. Germline V gene data show CDR1 as ENHRY and CDR2 as SYGVKD. In nucleotides, the CDR3 is TGTGCCAGCCGCGGTGACAGCAGGACTGAAGCTTTCTTT. Its protein product is CASRGDSRTEAFF.

The chain carries TRBV7-3 and TRBJ2-1, with 7 bases lining up with TRBD2. CDR1 is SGHTA and CDR2 is FQGTGA in the germline V gene. J gave up 0 bases and V 5 bases, and 19 bases lay outside the gene matches. This CDR3 comprises 20 residues. The CDR3 region has the DNA TGTGCCAGCAGCCCGGTGACTAGCCCTTCGAGGCTCTACTCCTACAATGAGCAGTTCTTC. Protein product: CASSPVTSPSRLYSYNEQFF.

In its sample, this clonotype was seen a few times. The chain links TRBV6-5 to TRBJ2-7; TRBD1 or TRBD2 may be the D gene (6 bases each). CDR3 size: 18 residues. With 0 bases removed from V and 1 base from J, the gap between germline ends came to 19 bases. Germline CDR1 is MNHEY and CDR2 is SVGAGI. CDR3 DNA sequence: TGTGCCAGCAGTTACTCGAGGCCCCAAACAGGGAGGTCCTACGAGCAGTACTTC. Its protein product is CASSYSRPQTGRSYEQYF.

This sequence joins TRBV6-4 and TRBJ2-2; tentatively, D is TRBD2 (6 bases). Trimming pared 6 bases from V and 5 bases from J, leaving 19 bases between. The CDR3 loop spans 16 amino acids. CDR1 and CDR2 from the germline V gene are MRHNA and SNTAGT. The CDR3, as DNA: TGTGCCAGCAGCCCCCTGTTCGGGAGTTCGACCGGGGAGCTGTTTTTT. It codes for CASSPLFGSSTGELFF.

The CDR3 sequence: CSARISGRKYEQYF. As DNA, the CDR3 is TGCAGTGCTAGAATAAGCGGGAGGAAGTACGAGCAGTACTTC. The gene calls are TRBV20-1 and TRBJ2-7; 9 positions agree with TRBD2. Looked up from germline, CDR1 is DFQATT and CDR2 is SNEGSKA (reference sequence). The CDR3 is 14 amino acids. V lost 2 bases and J lost 4; bases outside the gene matches: 6.

The rearrangement links TRBV5-1 to TRBJ2-7; D uncertain. V was pared by 0 bases and J by 7 bases, with 14 bases between. The CDR3 contains 14 residues. Looked up from germline, CDR1 is SGHRS and CDR2 is YFSETQ. This CDR3 is CASSLAPLVGEQYF. The CDR3 bases are TGCGCCAGCAGCTTGGCCCCCTTGGTGGGAGAGCAGTACTTC.

In its sample, this clonotype was seen a few times. This chain connects TRBV11-2 to TRBJ2-1, with 13 nucleotides matching TRBD2. This CDR3 is 15 amino acids long. Per germline, CDR1 SGHAT and CDR2 FQNNGV. Trimming removed 11 bases from V and 9 bases from J; junction bases left unmatched: 13. CDR3 protein: CADSRTSGSRGEQFF. CDR3 nucleotides: TGTGCCGACTCTCGGACTAGCGGGAGTCGCGGTGAGCAGTTCTTC.

This clonotype was observed a few times. The chain employs TRBV5-1 and TRBJ1-2; TRBD1 agrees at 8 bases. The CDR3 sequence is 17 residues long. Germline assignment: CDR1 SGHRS and CDR2 YFSETQ. The V gene end was trimmed by 0 bases and the J gene end by 4 bases; junction bases not matched to a gene: 11. CDR3 residues: CASSLAWSDRGGYGYTF. As DNA, the CDR3 is TGCGCCAGCAGCTTGGCTTGGTCCGACAGGGGAGGCTATGGCTACACCTTC.

In this sample, this clonotype turned up a few times. The chain employs TRBV5-5 and TRBJ2-1; TRBD2 matches 8 bases. The CDR3 has 17 amino acids. CDR1 is SGHKS and CDR2 is YYEKEE in the germline V gene (reference sequence). The V and J ends lost 5 bases and 0 bases, in that order; junction bases with no gene match: 10. This CDR3 is CASSGGSGSLSYNEQFF. DNA for the CDR3: TGTGCCAGCAGTGGGGGGAGCGGGAGCCTCTCCTACAATGAGCAGTTCTTC.

This chain joins TRBV12-3 or TRBV12-4 and TRBJ2-1, with D perhaps matching TRBD1 or TRBD2 (5 bases each). This CDR3 has 13 amino acids. Trimming took off 2 bases at V and 11 bases at J, with 13 bases between the two ends. The CDR3 loop is CASSLKVGAQQFF. The CDR3 bases are TGTGCCAGCAGTTTAAAGGTCGGGGCCCAGCAGTTCTTC.

V gene TRBV12-3 or TRBV12-4 combines with J gene TRBJ2-3; TRBD1 agrees at 12 bases. V lost 5 bases, J lost 5 bases, and 2 bases stayed unmatched. This CDR3 is 14 amino acids long. CDR3 sequence: CASSRDRGLDTQYF. The CDR3 bases are TGTGCCAGCAGTCGGGACAGGGGGCTAGATACGCAGTATTTT.